This T cell receptor (beta chain) was sequenced for a study of blood T cell repertoires in COVID-19. Study at large: PBMCs, B-cell-depleted T cells, or T cells provided the cDNA or gDNA that made up the material.

The junction had 1 base not matched to a gene; V was cut back by 3 bases and J by 3 bases. Germline assignment: CDR1 SGHNT and CDR2 YYREEE (reference sequence). The CDR3 spans 14 residues. Source study methods: Reference gene primer amplification in the assay estimated nucleated cell counts. Sequencing was performed with immunoSEQ multiplex PCR; in TCRdb, only in-frame clones are kept and a portion is missing. V, J and clone size are taken as reported in that table, and D and trimming were inferred from the DNA itself. The sample lists around 230,000 clones, 84% occurring once. Input material: peripheral blood. This TCR was sampled from a middle-aged man who had recovered from COVID-19. V usage is TRBV5-4 and J usage is TRBJ2-2; 8 positions agree with TRBD1. Written as DNA, the CDR3 is TGTGCCAGCAGCTCGGGACAGGACACCGGGGAGCTGTTTTTT. As protein: CASSSGQDTGELFF.